This entry describes one TCR beta chain. Its target antigen remains unknown. Base-call qualities are not available, and no considerably larger clone is one nucleotide away. The data were taken from a study of OX40 agonist ivuxolimab in advanced cancers. Background for the entire study: The costimulatory receptor OX40 (CD134) was targeted by ivuxolimab, a fully human IgG2 agonistic monoclonal antibody. Intravenous ivuxolimab was administered to patients every 2 weeks at six dose levels: 0.01, 0.1, 0.3, 1.5, 3 and 10 mg/kg. Among the roughly 52 dose-escalation patients, some 19 had hepatocellular carcinoma, roughly 15 melanoma, 9 renal cell carcinoma and 9 head and neck cancer. In the dose-escalation cohort, 70% to 85% of patients were male, and the mean age was approximately 55 years, with a range of roughly 23 to 85. Prior anti-PD-1, anti-PD-L1 or anti-CTLA-4 therapy was permitted, and checkpoint inhibitors had been received by around 40% of dose-escalation patients. Three dose-escalation patients achieved partial responses, one with hepatocellular carcinoma and two with cutaneous melanoma. The purpose of peripheral TCRbeta sequencing was to test whether ivuxolimab changed TCR sequence diversity and led to clonal T-cell expansion. The paper reports the monotherapy dose-escalation portion (N of about 47 patients) of the phase I ivuxolimab trial.

The trial excluded patients who had a history of autoimmune disease or were on systemic immunosuppression. Peripheral blood for TCR sequencing was collected from all dose cohorts at baseline, on cycle 4 day 1, and on cycle 7 day 1. The samples were taken from a phase I, first-in-human, multicenter, open-label dose-escalation trial of ivuxolimab. Adults with locally advanced or metastatic head and neck squamous cell, hepatocellular, melanoma or renal cell carcinoma were enrolled in the trial. CD4+ and CD8+ T cells were sorted separately from peripheral blood before TCR sequencing. The junction shows trimming of 6 bases on V and 2 bases on J, plus 17 bases between the germline ends. The CDR3 contains 15 residues, cysteine and phenylalanine counted. The CDR3 DNA has 45 bases and is translated from base 1. The CDR1 and CDR2 encoded by the germline V gene (reference sequence) are SEHNR and FQNEAQ. What the work shows at the level of the full study, not this receptor alone: The antigen specificity of the clonally expanded peripheral T cells was not determined. Clonal expansion of both CD4+ and CD8+ blood T cells was observed from baseline to week 6 at doses 0.1 to 3.0 mg/kg. In partial responders in the 0.1-3.0 mg/kg groups, normalized peripheral clonal expansion was found to be among the lowest, especially among CD8+ T cells. After ivuxolimab, CD8+ T cells had more expanded clones than CD4+ T cells on average. Low levels of normalized T-cell clonal expansion were also seen in some nonresponding patients.

To sequence the TCRbeta CDR3 region, genomic DNA was isolated from the sorted cells. The immunoSEQ Assay was used for sequencing of TCRbeta CDR3 regions. TCRdb retrieved this table from immuneACCESS and kept in-frame rearrangements only. Not all clones are present; in checked studies, unresolved V genes account for under half, and no reason is known for the remainder. Counted in this sample were tens of thousands of clones; around 85% of them appeared once. About 13% of the sample is taken by the ten largest. Specimen: CD4+ or CD8+ T cells sorted from blood, collected in a trial of the OX40 agonist ivuxolimab. This TCR was recovered from an adult with an advanced solid tumor such as melanoma, head and neck, liver or kidney cancer. The sequence joins TRBV7-9 to TRBJ2-7; possibly the D gene is TRBD2, per 6 matching bases. The CDR3 region: CASSLGSGYTYEQYF. The sequence in DNA is TGTGCCAGCAGTCTCGGTAGCGGATATACCTACGAGCAGTACTTC. This CDR3, with the reference TRBV7-9 and TRBJ2-7 proteins standing in past its ends, gives the full variable domain DTGVSQNPRHKITKRGQNVTFRCDPISEHNRLYWYRQTLGQGPEFLTYFQNEAQLEKSRLLSDRFSAERPKGSFSTLEIQRTEQGDSAMYLCASSLGSGYTYEQYFGPGTRLTVT.